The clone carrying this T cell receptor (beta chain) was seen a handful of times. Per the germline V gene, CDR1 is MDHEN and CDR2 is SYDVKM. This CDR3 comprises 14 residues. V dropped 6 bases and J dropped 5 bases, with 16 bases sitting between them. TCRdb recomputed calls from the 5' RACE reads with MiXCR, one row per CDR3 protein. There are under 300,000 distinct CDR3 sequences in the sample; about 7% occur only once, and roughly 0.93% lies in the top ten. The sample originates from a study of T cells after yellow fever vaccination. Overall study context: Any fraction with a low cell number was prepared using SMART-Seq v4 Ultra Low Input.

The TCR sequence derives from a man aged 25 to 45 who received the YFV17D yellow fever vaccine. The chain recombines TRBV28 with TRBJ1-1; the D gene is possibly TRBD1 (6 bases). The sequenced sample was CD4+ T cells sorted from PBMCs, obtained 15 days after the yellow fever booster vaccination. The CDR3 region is CASRRLRGRTEAFF. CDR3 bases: TGTGCCAGCAGACGGCTCAGGGGCCGGACTGAAGCTTTCTTT.